The source of this T cell receptor beta chain is a study of blood T cell repertoires in COVID-19. Some clones are missing from TCRdb's copy, which holds only in-frame ones; the method was immunoSEQ multiplex PCR. The sample has about 300,000 clones; about 88% are singletons. The sequencing input was peripheral blood. This receptor was obtained from a human donor with COVID-19, enrolled during active disease. The donor label of this sample is uncertain.

This CDR3 reads CASNPTGNQPQHF. The DNA of the CDR3 is TGTGCCAGTAATCCCACGGGGAATCAGCCCCAGCATTTT. The chain has TRBV19 and TRBJ1-5; D is undetermined. The V end lost 7 bases, the J end lost 4 bases, and 11 bases lay between the germline ends. Germline CDR1 and CDR2: LNHDA and SQIVND (reference sequence). CDR3 length: 13 residues.